The 9 T cell receptor beta chains below all came from one sample that was sequenced in a study of shared clonotypes between healthy human individuals. TCRdb's table, derived via immunoSEQ multiplex PCR, lists solely in-frame clones and lacks some. The data show about a million clones, around 80% seen once. What was sequenced was memory CD4+ T cells sorted from blood. Subset meaning: CD45RA-negative fraction. These receptors all come from a man aged 18 to 35 in good health.

J is TRBJ1-2 and V is TRBV10-1; TRBD1 is a possible D gene (5 bases). The CDR3 length is 13 residues. V was clipped by 3 bases and J by 7 bases, with 12 bases between them. From germline, CDR1 is WNHNN and CDR2 SYGVQD (reference sequence). The CDR3 loop reads CASSEVQGSGYTF. The CDR3 coding sequence is TGCGCCAGCAGTGAAGTCCAGGGAAGTGGCTACACCTTC.

This clone was seen a few times. The sample has other DNA sequences that encode this CDR3 too. The chain carries TRBV5-1 and TRBJ2-7; 9 positions agree with TRBD1. Per the germline V gene, CDR1 is SGHRS and CDR2 is YFSETQ. There are 16 residues in the CDR3. The junction had 6 bases not matched to a gene; V was cut back by 0 bases and J by 2 bases. The CDR3 coding sequence is TGCGCCAGCAGCTTGGCCTCCGGGACAGGGACCTACGAGCAGTACTTC. This encodes CASSLASGTGTYEQYF.

This clone has ten or more counts. J is TRBJ1-2 and V is TRBV28, with a weak D call TRBD1 (5 bases). Germline loops: CDR1 MDHEN, CDR2 SYDVKM. This CDR3 has 16 amino acids. With 2 bases removed from V and 8 bases from J, the gap between germline ends came to 21 bases. Here the CDR3 DNA reads TGTGCCAGCAGTTTAGAGCTTCCGGGACCCTGGGAGGGCTACACCTTC. This codes for CASSLELPGPWEGYTF.

Remarks on this clone: This sample includes further DNA sequences coding for the same CDR3. V usage is TRBV7-2 and J usage is TRBJ2-5, with 13 bases lining up with TRBD2. J was trimmed by 5 bases and V by 4 bases; bases with no gene match: 1. This CDR3 has 14 amino acids. CDR1 is SGHTA and CDR2 is FQGNSA in the germline V gene. In DNA form, the CDR3 reads TGTGCCAGCAGCTCACTAGCGGGGGGGGAGACCCAGTACTTC. Translating it yields CASSSLAGGETQYF.

The chain recombines TRBV4-1 with TRBJ2-3; a weak D match, TRBD2 (5 bases). There are 14 residues in the CDR3. The V and J ends lost 5 bases and 2 bases respectively, with 11 bases between them. Germline assignment: CDR1 MGHRA and CDR2 YSYEKL. CDR3 protein: CASSESGVTDTQYF. CDR3 coding DNA: TGCGCCAGCAGCGAAAGCGGAGTCACAGATACGCAGTATTTT.

This clone was detected only once. The J gene is TRBJ2-6, the V gene TRBV2; D gene ambiguous. Germline lookup yields CDR1 SNHLY and CDR2 FYNNEI. The CDR3 covers 14 residues. V lost 6 bases to trimming and J lost 0 bases, with 6 bases between them. The CDR3 region has the DNA TGTGCCAGCAGGGGCCGCTCTGGGGCCAACGTCCTGACTTTC. Translating gives CASRGRSGANVLTF. The full variable domain, in which reference TRBV2 and TRBJ2-6 provide the parts outside the CDR3, is EPEVTQTPSHQVTQMGQEVILRCVPISNHLYFYWYRQILGQKVEFLVSFYNNEISEKSEIFDDQFSVERPDGSNFTLKIRSTKLEDSAMYFCASRGRSGANVLTFGAGSRLTVL.

This rearrangement joins TRBV5-1 to TRBJ1-5; TRBD1 might be the D (5 bases). Between the trimmed V and J ends, which lost 4 bases and 0 bases, there was a span of 11 bases. Per the germline V gene, CDR1 is SGHRS and CDR2 is YFSETQ. The CDR3 contains 15 residues. As DNA, the CDR3 is TGCGCCAGCAGCCCGGACACCTCTAGCAATCAGCCCCAGCATTTT. Translation: CASSPDTSSNQPQHF.

DNA for the CDR3: TGTGCCAGTACCGATCGGACAGGAGGCTATGGCTACACCTTC. It yields the protein CASTDRTGGYGYTF. The chain links TRBV19 to TRBJ1-2; 7 nucleotides match TRBD1. Germline trimming cut 7 bases from V and 4 bases from J; bases unmatched to any gene: 9. The CDR3 is 14 amino acids. Germline CDR1 LNHDA, CDR2 SQIVND (reference sequence).

This clone was counted between two and nine times. The same CDR3 also results from other DNA sequences found in this sample. The gene calls are TRBV9 and TRBJ2-7; maybe TRBD2 (6 bases). The V end was cut by 0 bases, the J end by 0 bases, with 7 bases between. This CDR3 has 14 residues. Germline CDR1 SGDLS, CDR2 YYNGEE. As DNA, the CDR3 is TGTGCCAGCAGCGTAGGGGGGGACTCCTACGAGCAGTACTTC. Residues: CASSVGGDSYEQYF.